Given below is one T cell receptor beta chain in context. Using immunoSEQ multiplex PCR, the repertoire was profiled, and TCRdb retains in-frame clones only, with some absent. Of about 380,000 clones listed, over 65% are singletons. The sample comes from a study of blood T cell repertoires in COVID-19. For the study at large: Material from acute and convalescent COVID-19 was sourced from the United States, Italy and Spain.

Sequences were obtained from peripheral blood. This sequence originates from a human donor with acute or convalescent COVID-19. The donor label of this sample is uncertain.

CDR3 sequence (DNA): TGTGCCAGCTCACCGACATGGACAGATACGCAGTATTTT. Amino acid sequence: CASSPTWTDTQYF. The chain links TRBV18 to TRBJ2-3; D is unresolved. Germline CDR1 and CDR2: KGHSH and LQKENI. Trimming shortened V by 3 bases and J by 3 bases, and 7 bases separated the two germline ends. The CDR3 runs to 13 residues.